The next 3 T cell receptor beta chains were all read from a single sample in a study of graft-versus-host responses after intestinal transplantation. Measured with immunoSEQ multiplex PCR; TCRdb has only the in-frame clones, and not every one. The data show roughly 5,400 clones, roughly 30% seen once. Sequences were derived from alloreactive CD4+ T cells from a mixed lymphocyte reaction culture, sampled before transplantation. The subset is: CFSE-low proliferating T cells sorted from approximately 6-day pre-transplant mixed lymphocyte reaction (GvH or HvG direction). The receptors come from a human patient who was an organ donor for intestinal transplantation.

The rearrangement links TRBV5-1 to TRBJ1-1; maybe TRBD1 (6 bases). The CDR3 length is 14 residues. From germline, CDR1 is SGHRS and CDR2 YFSETQ. V lost 3 bases, J lost 0 bases, and 9 bases lay in between. Here the CDR3 DNA reads TGCGCCAGCAGCTCCAGACAGGTGAACACTGAAGCTTTCTTT. It encodes CASSSRQVNTEAFF.

The table lists this clone with a few counts. This chain connects TRBV5-1 to TRBJ1-1, with TRBD1 identical over 7 bases. CDR3 length: 14 amino acids. Germline V gene sequence: CDR1 SGHRS, CDR2 YFSETQ. The V and J ends lost 10 bases and 3 bases, in that order; junction bases with no gene match: 12. CDR3 coding DNA: TGCGCCGTCGCCGGAGCAGGGGGGGACACTGAAGCTTTCTTT. It yields the protein CAVAGAGGDTEAFF.

A few counts support this clone. This may stem from a read error, because a much larger clone lies one nucleotide away. This sequence joins TRBV30 and TRBJ1-2; a possible D gene is TRBD1 (5 bases). The germline V and J ends were trimmed by 5 bases and 7 bases, with 20 bases remaining between them. The germline V gene encodes CDR1 GTSNPN and CDR2 SVGIG (reference sequence). The CDR3 extends over 14 amino acids. CDR3 in DNA: TGTGCCTGGTGGCCGGGGCTGGCCGGGGGTGGCTACACCTTC. Translating it yields CAWWPGLAGGGYTF. The variable domain in full, completed from reference TRBV30 and TRBJ1-2, reads SQTIHQWPATLVQPVGSPLSLECTVEGTSNPNLYWYRQAAGRGLQLLFYSVGIGQISSEVPQNLSASRPQDRQFILSSKKLLLSDSGFYLCAWWPGLAGGGYTFGSGTRLTVV.